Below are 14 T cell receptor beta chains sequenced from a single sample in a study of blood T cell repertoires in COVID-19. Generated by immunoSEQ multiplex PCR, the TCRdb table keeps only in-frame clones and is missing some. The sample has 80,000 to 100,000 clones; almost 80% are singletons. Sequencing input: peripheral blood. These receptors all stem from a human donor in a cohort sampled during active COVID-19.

In DNA, the CDR3 is TGTGCCAGCAGCCAAGCGACAGTTATGAACACTGAAGCTTTCTTT. This translates into CASSQATVMNTEAFF. The chain joins TRBV11-2 to TRBJ1-1; TRBD1 is a possible D gene (5 bases). Germline V gene lookup returns CDR1 SGHAT and CDR2 FQNNGV. The V end lost 5 bases, the J end lost 0 bases, and 13 bases lay between the germline ends. The CDR3 contains 15 residues.

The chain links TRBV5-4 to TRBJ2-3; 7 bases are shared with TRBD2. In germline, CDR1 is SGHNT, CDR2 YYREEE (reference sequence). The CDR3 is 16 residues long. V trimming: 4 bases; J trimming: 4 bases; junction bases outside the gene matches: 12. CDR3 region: CASSRPSGDGADTQYF. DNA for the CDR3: TGTGCCAGCAGCCGTCCGAGCGGGGACGGGGCAGATACGCAGTATTTT.

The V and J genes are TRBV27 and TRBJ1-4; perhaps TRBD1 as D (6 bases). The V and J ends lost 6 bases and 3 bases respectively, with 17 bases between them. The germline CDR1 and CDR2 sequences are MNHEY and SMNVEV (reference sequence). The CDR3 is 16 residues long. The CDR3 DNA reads TGTGCCAGCAGCCCCTTAGGGGGAGGGGCTAATGAAAAACTGTTTTTT. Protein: CASSPLGGGANEKLFF.

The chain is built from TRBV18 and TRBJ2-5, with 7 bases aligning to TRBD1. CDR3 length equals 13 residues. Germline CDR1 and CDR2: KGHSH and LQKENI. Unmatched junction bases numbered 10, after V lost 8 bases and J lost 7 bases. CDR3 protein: CASGDRVQGTQYF. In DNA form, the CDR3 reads TGTGCCAGCGGTGACAGGGTCCAGGGGACCCAGTACTTC.

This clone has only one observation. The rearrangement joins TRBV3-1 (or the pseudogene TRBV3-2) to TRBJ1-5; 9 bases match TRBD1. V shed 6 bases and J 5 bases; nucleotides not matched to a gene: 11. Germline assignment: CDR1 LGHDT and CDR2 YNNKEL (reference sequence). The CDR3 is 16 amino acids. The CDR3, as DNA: TGTGCCAGCAGTTCCTGGGACAGGGCGATTTATCAGCCCCAGCATTTT. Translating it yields CASSSWDRAIYQPQHF.

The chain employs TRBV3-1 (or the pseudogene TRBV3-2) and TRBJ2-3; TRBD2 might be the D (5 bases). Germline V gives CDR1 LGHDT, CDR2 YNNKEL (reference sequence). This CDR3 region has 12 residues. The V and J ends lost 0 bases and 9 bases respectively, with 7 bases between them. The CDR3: CASSQDERTQYF. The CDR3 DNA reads TGTGCCAGCAGCCAAGATGAGCGGACGCAGTATTTT.

The CDR3 sequence is CASSFLPGQVNEKLFF. For the CDR3, the DNA is TGCGCCAGCAGCTTTCTTCCGGGACAGGTGAATGAAAAACTGTTTTTT. The chain is built from TRBV5-1 and TRBJ1-4, with 8 bases identical to TRBD1. CDR1 and CDR2 (germline): SGHRS, YFSETQ. The CDR3 covers 16 residues. With 2 bases clipped from V and 5 bases from J, the junction kept 8 bases outside the gene matches.

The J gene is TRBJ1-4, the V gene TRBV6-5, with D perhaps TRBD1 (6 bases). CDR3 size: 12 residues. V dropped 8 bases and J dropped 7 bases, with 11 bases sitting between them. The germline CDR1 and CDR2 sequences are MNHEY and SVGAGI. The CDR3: CASGGIREKLFF. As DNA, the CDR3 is TGTGCCAGCGGGGGCATACGTGAAAAACTGTTTTTT.

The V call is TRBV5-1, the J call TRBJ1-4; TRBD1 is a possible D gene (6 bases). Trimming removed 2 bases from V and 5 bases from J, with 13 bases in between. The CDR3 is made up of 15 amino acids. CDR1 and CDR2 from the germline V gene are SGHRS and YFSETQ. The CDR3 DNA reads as TGCGCCAGCAGCTTTCAGGACAGCCAGAATGAAAAACTGTTTTTT. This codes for CASSFQDSQNEKLFF. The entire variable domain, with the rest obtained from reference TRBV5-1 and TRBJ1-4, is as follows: KAGVTQTPRYLIKTRGQQVTLSCSPISGHRSVSWYQQTPGQGLQFLFEYFSETQRNKGNFPGRFSGRQFSNSRSEMNVSTLELGDSALYLCASSFQDSQNEKLFFGSGTQLSVL.

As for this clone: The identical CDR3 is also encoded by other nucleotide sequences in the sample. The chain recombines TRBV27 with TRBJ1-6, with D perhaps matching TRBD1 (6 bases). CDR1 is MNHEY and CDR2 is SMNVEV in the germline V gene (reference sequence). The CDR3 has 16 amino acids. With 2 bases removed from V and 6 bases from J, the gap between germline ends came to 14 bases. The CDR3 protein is CASSLGGGRGNSPLHF. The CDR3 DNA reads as TGTGCCAGCAGTTTAGGGGGGGGGCGAGGTAATTCACCCCTCCACTTT.

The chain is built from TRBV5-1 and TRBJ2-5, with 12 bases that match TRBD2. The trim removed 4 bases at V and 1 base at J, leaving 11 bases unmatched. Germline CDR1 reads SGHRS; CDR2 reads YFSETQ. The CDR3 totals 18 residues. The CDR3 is CASSPGLAGNPFQETQYF. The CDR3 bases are TGCGCCAGCAGCCCCGGACTAGCGGGGAACCCATTCCAAGAGACCCAGTACTTC.

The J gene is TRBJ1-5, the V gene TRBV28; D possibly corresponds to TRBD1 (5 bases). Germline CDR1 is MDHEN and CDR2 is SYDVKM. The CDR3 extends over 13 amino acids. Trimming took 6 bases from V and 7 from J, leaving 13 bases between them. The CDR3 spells CASSRAGEQPQHF. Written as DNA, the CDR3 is TGTGCCAGCAGCCGCGCGGGGGAGCAGCCCCAGCATTTT.

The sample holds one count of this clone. The CDR3 reads CASSQAGRPMGTNEKLFF. Here the CDR3 DNA reads TGCGCCAGCAGCCAGGCGGGACGTCCAATGGGAACTAATGAAAAACTGTTTTTT. V is TRBV4-1 and J is TRBJ1-4; maybe TRBD1 (5 bases). Germline assignment: CDR1 MGHRA and CDR2 YSYEKL. This CDR3 has 18 residues. Between the trimmed V and J ends, which lost 3 bases and 1 base, there was a span of 18 bases.

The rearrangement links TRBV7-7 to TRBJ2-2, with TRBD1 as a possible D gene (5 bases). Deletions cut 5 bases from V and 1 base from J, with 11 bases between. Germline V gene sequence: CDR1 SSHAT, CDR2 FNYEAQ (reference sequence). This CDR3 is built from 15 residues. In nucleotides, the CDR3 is TGTGCCAGCAGCCCCCGAACAGGGAACACCGGGGAGCTGTTTTTT. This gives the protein CASSPRTGNTGELFF.